This record looks at one T cell receptor beta chain sequence and its context. What it recognizes is unknown. One base away lies a much larger clone, so this may be a sequencing read error. This specimen comes from a study of blood T cells in healthy people across ages. Extraction yielded at least 5 micrograms of total RNA per sample. Findings of the study overall: While age rose, TCR beta diversity per million T cells dropped in a roughly linear way.

Primed by a sample-barcoded 5' primer and a J-beta primer mix, a second PCR proceeded for about 7 to 11 cycles. Researchers report that each sample yielded at least 2.5 million CDR3-containing paired-end reads. In TCRdb, the 5' RACE reads were re-called with MiXCR into one record per CDR3 protein. The table includes about 1,000,000 distinct CDR3 sequences, around 45% detected once. Sequenced sample: blood. The clonotype originates from a woman in her sixties in good health.

The CDR3 is CASSLARPNEQFF. Here the CDR3 DNA reads TGTGCCAGCAGTTTAGCCAGGCCGAATGAGCAGTTCTTC. This chain connects TRBV12-3 or TRBV12-4 to TRBJ2-1, with unresolved D. The V end was cut by 0 bases, the J end by 7 bases, with 7 bases between. The CDR3 is 13 amino acids.